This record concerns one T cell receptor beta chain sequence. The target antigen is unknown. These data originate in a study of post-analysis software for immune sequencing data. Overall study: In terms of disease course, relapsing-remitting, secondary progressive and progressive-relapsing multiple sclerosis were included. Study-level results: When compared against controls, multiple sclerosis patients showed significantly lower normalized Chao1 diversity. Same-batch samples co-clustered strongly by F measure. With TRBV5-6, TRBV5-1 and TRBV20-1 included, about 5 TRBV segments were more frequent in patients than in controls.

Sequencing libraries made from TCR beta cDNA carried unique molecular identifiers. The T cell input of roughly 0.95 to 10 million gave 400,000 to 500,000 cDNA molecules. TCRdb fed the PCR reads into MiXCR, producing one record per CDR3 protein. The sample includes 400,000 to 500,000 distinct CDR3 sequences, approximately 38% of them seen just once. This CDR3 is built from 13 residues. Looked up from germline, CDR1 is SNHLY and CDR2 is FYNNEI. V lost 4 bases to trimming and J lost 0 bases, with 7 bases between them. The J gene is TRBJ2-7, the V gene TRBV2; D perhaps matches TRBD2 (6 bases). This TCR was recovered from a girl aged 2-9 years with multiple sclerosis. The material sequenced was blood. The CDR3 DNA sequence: TGTGCCAGCAGTGTCGGGAGCTCCTACGAGCAGTACTTC. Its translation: CASSVGSSYEQYF.